One T cell receptor (beta chain) is described in this entry. The target antigen is unknown. Trimming cost V 7 bases and J 5 bases, with 18 bases left between them. The CDR3 runs 15 residues. In germline, CDR1 is MNHNS, CDR2 SASEGT. The sample is drawn from a study of regulatory T cells in long-lasting Graves disease. As for the study in general: Graves' patients, diagnosed recently, had received antithyroid drugs under 3 months.

Sample time point: newly diagnosed GD, antithyroid drugs for less than 3 months. Construction of the TCR library relied on RNA isolated from PBMCs. iRepertoire HTBI primers and Arm-PCR of CDR3 regions built TCR beta libraries. TCRdb re-derived calls from the multiplex PCR reads in MiXCR, one entry per CDR3 protein. The data hold about 530,000 distinct CDR3 sequences, with about 16% observed a single time. Whole-study results and caveats: When disease was persistent, TRBV28, TRBJ1-2 and TRBJ2-5 were the favored segments. Persistent Graves' patients showed less TCR diversity than newly diagnosed ones.

The sample also formed part of further work on T cells in Graves' hyperthyroidism and ophthalmopathy. From that report: Among thyroid clonotypes expanded above 0.001, most also appeared in blood.

The gene calls are TRBV6-1 and TRBJ2-1; possibly TRBD1 or TRBD2 for D (6 bases each). The input for sequencing was peripheral blood mononuclear cells (PBMCs), taken at new diagnosis, from a patient treated with antithyroid drugs. This clonotype was obtained from a middle-aged woman with Graves disease. The CDR3 spells CASTAWGAENNEQFF. The CDR3 DNA sequence: TGTGCCAGCACCGCCTGGGGGGCGGAAAACAATGAGCAGTTCTTC.